The rows below give T cell receptor beta chains drawn from one sample of a study of human T cells and chemical hapten exposure. MiXCR, run by TCRdb on the RACE reads, gives a single entry per CDR3 protein. Of 130,000 or so distinct CDR3 sequences listed, approximately 9.1% are singletons. The sequenced sample consisted of whole blood. The receptors originated from a male donor in good health. Some clones in this sample may be carry-over from other donors' samples. The CDR3 runs from the conserved cysteine through the conserved F or W. Each record gives: J gene, clone size, V gene, CDR3 protein. Clone size is shown for a subset of rows, as once, few, many or a class of expanded clone.

TRBJ2-7,few,TRBV5-4,CASSPAARAGYYEQYF
TRBJ1-6,few,TRBV18,CASSPSELSHNSPLHF
TRBJ1-2,few,TRBV12-3/TRBV12-4,CASSWGTGFGYTF
TRBJ1-1,few,TRBV30,CAWSVLGTKNTEAFF
TRBJ1-6,few,TRBV27,CASSLWGQGMSPLHF
TRBJ2-3,few,TRBV30,CAWDGGYGTDTQYF
TRBJ2-7,few,TRBV20-1,CSARDERGGRYEQYF
TRBJ2-7,few,TRBV5-5,CASSLEQVSYEQYF
TRBJ2-1,-,TRBV6-4,CASSESGLVNEQFF
TRBJ2-1,few,TRBV9,CASSLKPLNNEQFF
TRBJ1-5,few,TRBV7-2,CASSLVADQPQHF
TRBJ2-7,many,TRBV6-1,CASSSPGTASYEQYF
TRBJ1-5,-,TRBV7-8,CASSRRGTGTGQPQHF
TRBJ2-4,few,TRBV15,CATSSPRDDKNIQYF
TRBJ2-2,few,TRBV20-1,CSARSYDPGELFF
TRBJ1-6,few,TRBV4-3,CASSLDRVDSPLHF
TRBJ1-2,-,TRBV11-1,CASSRPGQGFYGYTF
TRBJ2-7,many,TRBV7-9,CASSSGDEQYF
TRBJ2-1,few,TRBV6-4,CASSGTSGGNEQFF
TRBJ2-1,many,TRBV20-1,CSARASGRGNEQFF
TRBJ2-5,few,TRBV15,CATRASGQETQYF
TRBJ2-5,-,TRBV12-5,CASGLVTTHLQETQYF
TRBJ2-2,few,TRBV12-3/TRBV12-4,CASSYFPGADGELFF
TRBJ1-5,few,TRBV19,CASSILKTDSNQPQHF
TRBJ1-5,-,TRBV19,CASSEQGGQPQHF
TRBJ2-1,-,TRBV10-2,CASTRLAGDLYNEQFF
TRBJ1-5,-,TRBV12-3/TRBV12-4,CASSLIGDNQPQHF
TRBJ2-7,many,TRBV7-2,CASSPGGADEQYF
TRBJ2-5,many,TRBV29-1,CSVWTSGGQETQYF
TRBJ2-3,-,TRBV13,CASSSPGTETDTQYF
TRBJ2-4,-,TRBV21-1,CASSKSSALAKNIQYF
TRBJ1-2,few,TRBV11-1,CASSLEGQLNYGYTF
TRBJ2-3,many,TRBV21-1,CASAEGEADTQYF
TRBJ2-3,many,TRBV6-4,CASSVSGSADTQYF
TRBJ1-5,many,TRBV6-5,CASRQLGDNQPQHF
TRBJ2-5,many,TRBV14,CASSRDGTIQETQYF
TRBJ1-4,few,TRBV20-1,CSARGRAGRGSNEKLFF
TRBJ2-6,few,TRBV7-9,CASSLASGTESLGANVLTF
TRBJ1-5,few,TRBV19,CASSIPRGGDQPQHF
TRBJ2-3,many,TRBV18,CASSPPGQADTQYF
TRBJ2-2,many,TRBV9,CASSVYRGGTGELFF
TRBJ2-1,few,TRBV12-3/TRBV12-4,CASSLSGQGIYNEQFF
TRBJ2-2,-,TRBV11-2,CASSLDSSTGELFF
TRBJ2-7,many,TRBV9,CASSSQPGQPTYEQYF
TRBJ2-7,few,TRBV11-2,CASSLGGIRYEQYF
TRBJ2-3,many,TRBV20-1,CSARDLREGRTDTQYF
TRBJ2-1,-,TRBV7-2,CASSSPLAGLAGAYSYNEQFF
TRBJ2-3,few,TRBV6-1,CASSEAGARRGVQYF
TRBJ2-7,few,TRBV27,CASSPLGGGTDAYEQYF
TRBJ1-5,few,TRBV12-3/TRBV12-4,CASSPLDGMMPQHF
TRBJ1-6,-,TRBV7-2,CASSPDRLGSPLHF
TRBJ2-1,-,TRBV6-5,CASSHDPGDYNEQFF
TRBJ1-5,few,TRBV10-1,CASSEGGYQPQHF
TRBJ2-3,-,TRBV20-1,CSARSPEGTDTQYF
TRBJ2-1,-,TRBV7-3,CASSTRVTNEQFF